This T cell receptor (beta chain) was found in a study of T cell repertoires in cytomegalovirus infection. The wider study: Public TCR beta signatures provided an indication of both CMV infection and a matching HLA type.

As for this clonotype: The antigen remains unidentified.

There are 13 residues in the CDR3. Germline-derived CDR1 and CDR2 are SGHDT and YYEEEE. J lost 4 bases, V lost 3 bases, and 1 base had no gene match. TCRdb passed the reads through MiXCR, listing each CDR3 protein once. The sample consists of around 200,000 distinct CDR3 sequences, about 18% of them appearing once. General observations from the study: Cumulative frequency (of public TCR beta family members) identified carriers of CMV plus the relevant HLA. Clonotype analysis showed dominance of the ex vivo response by HLA-C-restricted CMV-specific TCR beta clonotypes.

The receptor was isolated from a human donor in good health (CMV status not recorded). Some clones in this sample may be carry-over from other donors' samples. This sequence joins TRBV5-6 and TRBJ2-7; 10 positions agree with TRBD1. The sequencing sample was made of CD8+ T cells from PBMCs. CDR3 region: CASSWTGGYEQYF. CDR3 in DNA: TGTGCCAGCAGCTGGACAGGGGGGTACGAGCAGTACTTC.